This TCR beta chain is from a study of T cell responses to AZD1222 COVID-19 vaccine. About the research overall: Whether given at about 4 or about 12 weeks, second doses were pooled.

Study-wide results and limits: White British donors predominated, females outnumbered males, and clonal diversity was possibly underestimated. Without day 14 samples, only post-peak T cell repertoires were studied. Across the whole spike, CD4 TCRs peaked at regions 160-218 and 743-854.

About this clone itself: Its target is unknown.

Repertoires were generated with immunoSEQ multiplex PCR, while TCRdb's copy carries only in-frame clones and drops some. The sample has 100,000 to 150,000 clones, roughly 86% seen once. The TCR originated in an adult in good health. The specimen was peripheral blood, collected on day 0 of AZD1222 vaccination.

The CDR3 region is CASSTGTGVKAFF. The CDR3 DNA sequence: TGTGCCAGCAGCACCGGGACAGGGGTTAAAGCTTTCTTT. This sequence joins TRBV12-3 or TRBV12-4 and TRBJ1-1; 10 bases are a match to TRBD1. Unmatched junction bases numbered 7, after V lost 6 bases and J lost 9 bases. The CDR3 is made up of 13 amino acids.